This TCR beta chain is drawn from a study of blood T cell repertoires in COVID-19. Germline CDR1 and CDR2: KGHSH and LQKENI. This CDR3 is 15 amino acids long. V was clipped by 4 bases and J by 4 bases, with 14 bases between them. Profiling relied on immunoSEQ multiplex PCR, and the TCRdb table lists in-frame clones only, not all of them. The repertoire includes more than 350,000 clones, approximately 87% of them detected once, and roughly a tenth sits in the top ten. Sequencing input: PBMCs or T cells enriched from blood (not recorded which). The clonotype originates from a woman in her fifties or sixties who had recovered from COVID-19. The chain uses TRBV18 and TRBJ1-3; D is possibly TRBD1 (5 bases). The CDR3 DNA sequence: TGTGCCAGCTCACAAAGGGACTTCCTAGGAAACACCATATATTTT. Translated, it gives CASSQRDFLGNTIYF.